This is a list of T cell receptor beta chains from one sample in a study of CD8+ T cells in alopecia areata. This table comes from immunoSEQ multiplex PCR, and its TCRdb copy is limited to in-frame clones, with some not included. The table includes 130,000 to 150,000 clones, approximately 56% detected once. Specimen: CD8+ T cells sorted from blood. Source of these receptors: a human donor in good health. Both conserved end residues are part of each CDR3. The D gene is left open where the match is weak. Part of the rows lack a size; the others show once, few, many or a class for expanded clones.

abundance	d_gene	v_gene	j_gene	CDR3nt	CDR3aa
-	TRBD2	TRBV15	TRBJ2-3	TGTGCCACCAGCAGTGAGCGGGAGATAGATACGCAGTATTTT	CATSSEREIDTQYF
-	-	TRBV25-1	TRBJ2-6	TGTGCCAGCAGTCCAGGTTCCTCTGGGGCCAACGTCCTGACTTTC	CASSPGSSGANVLTF
-	-	TRBV6-5	TRBJ1-2	TGTGCCTGCGCCCGTATTCAGGGCGGTGGCTACACCTTC	CACARIQGGGYTF
few	TRBD1	TRBV2	TRBJ2-5	TGTGCCAGTCCCGATCCTGCTGGGACAGGGACCCAAGAGACCCAGTACTTC	CASPDPAGTGTQETQYF
few	TRBD2	TRBV15	TRBJ2-7	TGTGCCACCAGCAGCTTAGCGGGAGAGCAGTACTTC	CATSSLAGEQYF
few	-	TRBV23-1	TRBJ1-4	TGCGCCAGCAGTCAATCGGTCTACGAAGAAAAACTGTTTTTT	CASSQSVYEEKLFF
-	-	TRBV7-9	TRBJ2-7	TGTGCCAGCAGCCCGACCAGCTACGAGCAGTACTTC	CASSPTSYEQYF
-	TRBD2	TRBV7-2	TRBJ2-1	TGTGCCAGCAGCGACCGGGACTACTACAATGAGCAGTTCTTC	CASSDRDYYNEQFF
few	-	TRBV29-1	TRBJ1-1	TGCAGCGTTGAGGACGCGAACACTGAAGCTTTCTTT	CSVEDANTEAFF
once	-	TRBV13	TRBJ2-1	TGTGCCAGTATGAGGAGCTCCTACAATGAGCAGTTCTTC	CASMRSSYNEQFF
-	-	TRBV5-6	TRBJ1-1	TGTGCCAGCAGCTTGCCCTACGGGACTGAAGCTTTCTTT	CASSLPYGTEAFF
-	-	TRBV7-9	TRBJ2-7	TGTGCCAGCAGCTTAGCGGGAGTCGGATTTTACGAGCAGTACTTC	CASSLAGVGFYEQYF
few	-	TRBV6-5	TRBJ2-7	TGTGCCAGCAGTTACTCGGCCCGGGACGAGCAGTACTTC	CASSYSARDEQYF
-	TRBD1	TRBV27	TRBJ2-7	TGTGCCAGCAGGTGGGGACAGGGGGTCCACGAGCAGTACTTC	CASRWGQGVHEQYF
-	TRBD2	TRBV9	TRBJ2-2	TGTGCCAGCAGCCCCCTTAGGGGCGGGGGGACCGGGGAGCTGTTTTTT	CASSPLRGGGTGELFF
few	TRBD2	TRBV6-6	TRBJ2-7	TGTGCCAGCAGCTCCAAACTAGCGGGAGACGTCGAGCAGTACTTC	CASSSKLAGDVEQYF
-	-	TRBV11-2	TRBJ2-7	TGTGCCAGCAGCTTTGAGACAGGATCCTACGAGCAGTACTTC	CASSFETGSYEQYF
-	TRBD2	TRBV9	TRBJ2-3	TGTGCCAGCAGCGTTAGCGGGAGTAGGACAGATACGCAGTATTTT	CASSVSGSRTDTQYF
-	-	TRBV30	TRBJ1-2	TGTGCCTGGAGCCCGACGGAGGGCTATGGCTACACCTTC	CAWSPTEGYGYTF
once	-	TRBV5-1	TRBJ2-2	TGCGCCAGCAGCTTGTATGGGCTGGAGCTGTTTTTT	CASSLYGLELFF
once	-	TRBV5-1	TRBJ2-1	TGCGCCAGCAGCTTGACTGGCTACAATGAGCAGTTCTTC	CASSLTGYNEQFF
-	-	TRBV30	TRBJ1-5	TGTGCCTGGAGTTTGGGCAATCAGCCCCAGCATTTT	CAWSLGNQPQHF
-	-	TRBV7-3	TRBJ2-7	TGTGCCAGCAGCTTGACAGGAGCCTACGAGCAGTACTTC	CASSLTGAYEQYF
few	TRBD1	TRBV29-1	TRBJ1-1	TGCAGCGTTGAGGGGGGGACAGGGCCGAACACTGAAGCTTTCTTT	CSVEGGTGPNTEAFF
-	-	TRBV30	TRBJ2-5	TGTGCCTGGGACCGGGCCCTAGCGCGAGAGACCCAGTACTTC	CAWDRALARETQYF
-	TRBD2	TRBV5-6	TRBJ2-3	TGTGCCAGCAGCGGAAGCGGGAGGGGCACAGATACGCAGTATTTT	CASSGSGRGTDTQYF
-	TRBD2	TRBV10-3	TRBJ2-3	TGTGCCATCAGTGACCCCGTACTAGCGGGAGTACCCGCAATCACAGATACGCAGTATTTT	CAISDPVLAGVPAITDTQYF
-	TRBD2	TRBV5-6	TRBJ2-3	TGTGCCAGCAGCTTATGGACGGGAGGATCCGATACGCAGTATTTT	CASSLWTGGSDTQYF
-	TRBD2	TRBV29-1	TRBJ2-1	TGCAGCGTCGGACTAGCGGGAGAGAATGAGCAGTTCTTC	CSVGLAGENEQFF
-	TRBD1	TRBV27	TRBJ2-7	TGTGCCAGCAGTTGGACAGGGAGGAACGAGCAGTACTTC	CASSWTGRNEQYF
few	-	TRBV18	TRBJ2-3	TGTGCCAGCTCACCGGGCGATACGCAGTATTTT	CASSPGDTQYF
-	TRBD2	TRBV27	TRBJ2-7	TGTGCCAGCAGTTTATGGCCGATCGATCTAGCGGGAGAGGGGGAACCCTACGAGCAGTACTTC	CASSLWPIDLAGEGEPYEQYF
few	-	TRBV27	TRBJ1-5	TGTGCCAGCAGTCGTGGACAGAGGAATCAGCCCCAGCATTTT	CASSRGQRNQPQHF
-	-	TRBV29-1	TRBJ2-1	TGCAGCGTTGAGTTGGGGACCCGCATCTCCGATGAGCAGTTCTTC	CSVELGTRISDEQFF
-	-	TRBV15	TRBJ2-1	TGTGCCACCAGCAGATTCAGCAATGAGCAGTTCTTC	CATSRFSNEQFF
few	-	TRBV2	TRBJ2-1	TGTGCCAGCAGTGTAGCGGATATCTCCTACAATGAGCAGTTCTTC	CASSVADISYNEQFF
-	-	TRBV27	TRBJ2-7	TGTGCCAGCAGCTCCCCAGTAGCCTACGAGCAGTACTTC	CASSSPVAYEQYF
-	-	TRBV29-1	TRBJ1-2	TGCAGCGTTGAGGGCAGGGGAGGCTATGGCTACACCTTC	CSVEGRGGYGYTF
-	-	TRBV6-5	TRBJ2-2	TGTGCCAGCAGTTACTCGGCCGGGGAGCTGTTTTTT	CASSYSAGELFF
few	-	TRBV13	TRBJ2-7	TGTGCCAGCAGCGTAACCCTTGACGGGATGGCTCGGGAGCAGTACTTC	CASSVTLDGMAREQYF
-	-	TRBV9	TRBJ2-5	TGTGCCAGCAGCGTAGGCGGGGTCCCCCAAGAGACCCAGTACTTC	CASSVGGVPQETQYF
once	TRBD2	TRBV4-1	TRBJ2-3	TGCGCCAGCAGCCTAGCGGGGCGGGGCGATACGCAGTATTTT	CASSLAGRGDTQYF
-	-	TRBV27	TRBJ2-3	TGTGCCAGCGGATATCTTCGAGCGGACTCTAGCACAGATACGCAGTATTTT	CASGYLRADSSTDTQYF
-	-	TRBV29-1	TRBJ2-3	TGCAGCGTTGAGGGCCGAGCAGATACGCAGTATTTT	CSVEGRADTQYF
-	-	TRBV2	TRBJ2-3	TGTGCCAGCAGGCCTCAGGGGGGCTCAAGCACAGATACGCAGTATTTT	CASRPQGGSSTDTQYF
-	-	TRBV29-1	TRBJ1-2	TGCAGCGTTGATTTGAGGGATGGCTACACCTTC	CSVDLRDGYTF
-	-	TRBV5-6	TRBJ2-7	TGTGCCAGCAGCATGGGGGCGGGGCGCTACGAGCAGTACTTC	CASSMGAGRYEQYF
-	TRBD2	TRBV29-1	TRBJ2-3	TGCAGCGTGAGCGGGAGTCGCACAGATACGCAGTATTTT	CSVSGSRTDTQYF
-	-	TRBV5-1	TRBJ2-2	TGCGCCAGCAGAAAACAGGGTGAACCCGGGGAGCTGTTTTTT	CASRKQGEPGELFF